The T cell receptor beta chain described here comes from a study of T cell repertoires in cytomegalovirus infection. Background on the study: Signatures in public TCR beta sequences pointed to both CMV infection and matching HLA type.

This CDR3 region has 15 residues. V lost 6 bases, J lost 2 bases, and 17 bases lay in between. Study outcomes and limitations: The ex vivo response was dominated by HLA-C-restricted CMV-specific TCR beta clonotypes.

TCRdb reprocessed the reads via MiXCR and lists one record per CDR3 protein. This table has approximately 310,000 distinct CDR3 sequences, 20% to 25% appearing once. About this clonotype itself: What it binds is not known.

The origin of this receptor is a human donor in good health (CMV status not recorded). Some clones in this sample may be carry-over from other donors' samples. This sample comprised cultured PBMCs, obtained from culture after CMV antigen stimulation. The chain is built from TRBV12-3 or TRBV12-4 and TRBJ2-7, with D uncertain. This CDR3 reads CASSPLGTMPYEQYF. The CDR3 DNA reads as TGTGCCAGCAGCCCTCTGGGCACGATGCCCTACGAGCAGTACTTC.